The source of this T cell receptor (beta chain) is a study of TIL therapy for anti-PD-1-resistant metastatic lung cancer. About the study: Most patients had lung adenocarcinoma; a handful of tumors were EGFR-mutant, two ALK-rearranged; half smoked currently or formerly. Study outcomes and limitations: Compared with baseline intratumoral T cells, expanded TIL cultures were more clonal and less diverse (roughly 6.3% vs 31%).

To note about this clone: Its specificity is not known.

The libraries were made with immunoSEQ v3. The data were produced by immunoSEQ multiplex PCR, yet TCRdb's version contains in-frame clones alone and is incomplete. The table has more than 25,000 clones, roughly 72% seen once; the top ten hold roughly 7.4%. As for time point: pre-treatment sample, taken before nivolumab and TIL therapy. Pleural nodules or supraclavicular lymph nodes made up most of the excised metastases sampled. Patients were adults with stage 4 NSCLC. V dropped 0 bases and J dropped 4 bases, with 15 bases sitting between them. The CDR3 covers 16 residues. CDR1 and CDR2 from the germline V gene are SGHDN and FVKESK.

V gene TRBV14 combines with J gene TRBJ1-1; D gene ambiguous. The clonotype originates from a person aged 25 to 85 with non-small cell lung cancer. The sequenced sample was tumor tissue, obtained at baseline. CDR3 residues: CASSQDRDGWATEAFF. CDR3 nucleotides: TGTGCCAGCAGCCAAGATCGCGACGGATGGGCCACTGAAGCTTTCTTT.